Presented here are 15 T cell receptor beta chains from one specimen sequenced in a study of Graves' ophthalmopathy and Graves' hyperthyroidism. TCR beta CDR3 amplification used RNA transcripts. First-round RT-PCR employed HTBI primers, with a second-round multiplex PCR after it. TCRdb itself ran the multiplex PCR reads through MiXCR, one entry per CDR3 protein. The top ten clones hold less than 9.5% of a sample with some 150,000 distinct CDR3 sequences, around two fifths of them seen once. Sequencing input: peripheral blood. The receptors here all came from a man aged 30 to 45 with Graves' ophthalmopathy.

This clonotype has ten or more counts. Here the CDR3 reads CASSTRLSYEQYF. DNA for the CDR3: TGTGCCAGCAGCACACGACTGTCCTACGAGCAGTACTTC. This chain uses TRBV13 with TRBJ2-7; no clear D. Looked up from germline, CDR1 is PRHDT and CDR2 is FYEKMQ (reference sequence). V was shortened by 5 bases and J by 1 base, with 9 bases between the two germline ends. The CDR3 length is 13 residues.

This sequence joins TRBV28 and TRBJ2-5; a possible D gene is TRBD1 (8 bases). The CDR3 is made up of 15 amino acids. Germline CDR1 MDHEN, CDR2 SYDVKM. V lost 3 bases and J 4 bases, leaving 15 bases between the germline ends. The CDR3 sequence is CASSFQQGGRETQYF. Written as DNA, the CDR3 is TGTGCCAGCAGTTTCCAACAGGGGGGGAGAGAGACCCAGTACTTC.

The rearrangement links TRBV28 to TRBJ1-5; D remains ambiguous. CDR3 length equals 11 residues. Trimming shortened V by 6 bases and J by 7 bases, and 7 bases separated the two germline ends. Germline lookup yields CDR1 MDHEN and CDR2 SYDVKM. This CDR3 reads CASSRIQPQHF. The CDR3 DNA reads TGTGCCAGCAGCCGTATACAGCCCCAGCATTTT. Complete variable domain (other parts from reference TRBV28 and TRBJ1-5): DVKVTQSSRYLVKRTGEKVFLECVQDMDHENMFWYRQDPGLGLRLIYFSYDVKMKEKGDIPEGYSVSREKKERFSLILESASTNQTSMYLCASSRIQPQHFGDGTRLSIL.

Many counts were recorded for this clonotype. The V call is TRBV28, the J call TRBJ2-7; D could derive from TRBD1 or TRBD2 (5 bases each). The CDR3 is made up of 15 amino acids. The V and J ends lost 8 bases and 2 bases respectively, with 19 bases between them. Per the germline V gene, CDR1 is MDHEN and CDR2 is SYDVKM. The CDR3 DNA reads as TGTGCCAGCTCTCTTTTGGGGGATTCGACCTACGAGCAGTACTTC. This codes for CASSLLGDSTYEQYF.

This clonotype was found a few times. The chain links TRBV7-2 to TRBJ2-7; 13 nucleotides line up with TRBD2. V was clipped by 3 bases and J by 2 bases; unmatched bases: 10. The CDR3 spans 18 residues. CDR1 and CDR2 from the germline V gene are SGHTA and FQGNSA. The CDR3 DNA reads TGTGCCAGCAGCTTCGCCGGACTAGCGGGAGTCCAAGCCTACGAGCAGTACTTC. This gives the protein CASSFAGLAGVQAYEQYF.

This clonotype was counted at least ten times. This chain joins TRBV28 and TRBJ2-2, with no clear D. This CDR3 region has 11 residues. Trimming took off 3 bases at V and 6 bases at J, with 2 bases between the two ends. The V gene's germline CDR1 is MDHEN and CDR2 SYDVKM. This CDR3 reads CASSFSGELFF. The DNA of the CDR3 is TGTGCCAGCAGTTTTTCCGGGGAGCTGTTTTTT.

This clonotype was recorded at least ten times. The J gene is TRBJ2-7, the V gene TRBV28; D gene unclear. The CDR3 contains 15 residues. The germline V gene has CDR1 MDHEN and CDR2 SYDVKM. V was cut by 6 bases and J by 0 bases, with 15 bases left in between. The CDR3 sequence: CASSILSKISYEQYF. CDR3 coding DNA: TGTGCCAGCAGCATCCTCTCCAAAATCTCCTACGAGCAGTACTTC. Full variable domain (remainder filled in from reference TRBV28 and TRBJ2-7): DVKVTQSSRYLVKRTGEKVFLECVQDMDHENMFWYRQDPGLGLRLIYFSYDVKMKEKGDIPEGYSVSREKKERFSLILESASTNQTSMYLCASSILSKISYEQYFGPGTRLTVT.

For the CDR3, the DNA is TGTGCCACCAGTGACCCGCGGGACATTCAAGAGACCCAGTACTTC. Amino acid sequence: CATSDPRDIQETQYF. V is TRBV24-1 and J is TRBJ2-5, with D perhaps matching TRBD1 or TRBD2 (6 bases each). Per the germline V gene, CDR1 is KGHDR and CDR2 is SFDVKD. The CDR3 contains 15 residues. V was pared by 4 bases and J by 2 bases, with 13 bases between.

This clonotype was seen more than once but under ten times. The J gene is TRBJ1-1, the V gene TRBV6-1; D remains unclear. With 6 bases removed from V and 6 bases from J, the gap between germline ends came to 14 bases. Germline loops: CDR1 MNHNS, CDR2 SASEGT. The CDR3 sequence is 13 residues long. The CDR3 DNA follows: TGTGCCAGCAGATCAGGACCTGGGGCTGAAGCTTTCTTT. This translates into CASRSGPGAEAFF.

This sequence joins TRBV7-2 and TRBJ2-5; TRBD2 is a possible D gene (5 bases). V gave up 0 bases and J gave up 7 bases, with 12 bases separating them. The CDR3 spans 14 residues. Germline CDR1 and CDR2: SGHTA and FQGNSA. DNA of the CDR3: TGTGCCAGCAGCTTAGCTACTGTCGAGGGGACCCAGTACTTC. Encoded protein: CASSLATVEGTQYF. Using reference TRBV7-2 and TRBJ2-5 for the parts outside the CDR3, the full variable domain is GAGVSQSPSNKVTEKGKDVELRCDPISGHTALYWYRQSLGQGLEFLIYFQGNSAPDKSGLPSDRFSAERTGGSVSTLTIQRTQQEDSAVYLCASSLATVEGTQYFGPGTRLLVL.

This clonotype was observed many times. The chain carries TRBV5-1 and TRBJ2-2; TRBD2 matches at 7 bases. This CDR3 spans 17 amino acids. Losses at the gene ends were 4 bases for V and 6 bases for J; bases not matched to a gene: 15. Per the germline V gene, CDR1 is SGHRS and CDR2 is YFSETQ. The CDR3 DNA reads TGCGCCAGCAGCAGAGGTTTTGGGACTACCACGTCCGGGGAGCTGTTTTTT. Translated: CASSRGFGTTTSGELFF.

This clonotype was seen repeatedly, ten times or more. The rearrangement uses TRBV24-1 and TRBJ1-2; D not certain. V was shortened by 4 bases and J by 2 bases, with 10 bases between the two germline ends. The length of the CDR3 is 14 residues. CDR1 KGHDR and CDR2 SFDVKD come from the germline V gene. In nucleotides, the CDR3 is TGTGCCACCAGTGACAACGGACGGAACTATGGCTACACCTTC. Translated, it gives CATSDNGRNYGYTF.

This clonotype was observed many times. The chain carries TRBV12-3 or TRBV12-4 and TRBJ2-3, with D perhaps TRBD2 (6 bases). The CDR3 sequence is 15 residues long. The ends were cut back, 3 bases at V and 4 bases at J, with 14 bases in the middle. CDR3 residues: CASSLRAGGADTQYF. Written as DNA, the CDR3 is TGTGCCAGCAGTTTGCGGGCAGGCGGGGCAGATACGCAGTATTTT.

This clonotype was observed at least ten times. The chain recombines TRBV18 with TRBJ1-1; TRBD1 aligns across 8 bases. The CDR3 runs 15 residues. Germline V gene sequence: CDR1 KGHSH, CDR2 LQKENI. The V gene end was trimmed by 5 bases and the J gene end by 0 bases; junction bases not matched to a gene: 5. The CDR3 region has the DNA TGTGCCAGCTCAGCCCGGACAGGGATGAACACTGAAGCTTTCTTT. Amino acids: CASSARTGMNTEAFF.

The V gene is TRBV10-1, the J gene TRBJ1-1, with D tentatively TRBD1 (6 bases). V gave up 6 bases and J gave up 5 bases, with 10 bases separating them. This CDR3 contains 12 residues. The V gene's germline CDR1 is WNHNN and CDR2 SYGVQD (reference sequence). The CDR3: CASRDSGTEAFF. The CDR3 nucleotides read TGCGCCAGCAGGGACAGCGGTACTGAAGCTTTCTTT.